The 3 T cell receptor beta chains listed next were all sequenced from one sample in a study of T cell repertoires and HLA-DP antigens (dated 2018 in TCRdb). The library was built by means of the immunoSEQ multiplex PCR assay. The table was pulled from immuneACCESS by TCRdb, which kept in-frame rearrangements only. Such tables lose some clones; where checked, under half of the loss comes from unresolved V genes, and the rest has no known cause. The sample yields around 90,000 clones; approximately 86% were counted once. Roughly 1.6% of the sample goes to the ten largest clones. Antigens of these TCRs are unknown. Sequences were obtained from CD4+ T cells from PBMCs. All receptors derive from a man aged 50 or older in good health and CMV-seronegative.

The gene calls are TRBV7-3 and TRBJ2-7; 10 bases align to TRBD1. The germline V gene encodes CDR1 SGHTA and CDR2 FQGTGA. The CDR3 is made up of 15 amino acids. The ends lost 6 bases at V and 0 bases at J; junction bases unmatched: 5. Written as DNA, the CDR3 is TGTGCCAGCAGTCAAGACAGGGGGCCCTCCTACGAGCAGTACTTC. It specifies CASSQDRGPSYEQYF.

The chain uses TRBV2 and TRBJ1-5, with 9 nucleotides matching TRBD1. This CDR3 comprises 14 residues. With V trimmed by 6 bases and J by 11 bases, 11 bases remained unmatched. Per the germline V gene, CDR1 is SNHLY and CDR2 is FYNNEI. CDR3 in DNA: TGTGCCAGCAGCGAGTACCGACAGGGGGGGTCCCAGCATTTT. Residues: CASSEYRQGGSQHF.

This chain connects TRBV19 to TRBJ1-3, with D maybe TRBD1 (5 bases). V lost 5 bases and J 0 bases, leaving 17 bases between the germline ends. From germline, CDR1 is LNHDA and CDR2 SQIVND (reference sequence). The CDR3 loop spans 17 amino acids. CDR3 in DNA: TGTGCCAGTAGTTCTCAGCAGGGTAACTTCTCTGGAAACACCATATATTTT. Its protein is CASSSQQGNFSGNTIYF.